This paragraph covers one TCR beta chain sequence. V dropped 5 bases and J dropped 0 bases, with 19 bases sitting between them. The CDR3 covers 17 residues. CDR1 and CDR2 from the germline V gene are SEHNR and FQNEAQ (reference sequence). These data belong to a study of blood T cell repertoires in COVID-19. Libraries were prepared by immunoSEQ multiplex PCR; TCRdb keeps only in-frame clonotypes and omits some of them. The data hold fewer than 400,000 clones, with 89% observed a single time. The sequence was obtained from a man in his fifties or sixties who had recovered from COVID-19. The sample was PBMCs or T cells enriched from blood (not recorded which). This chain links TRBV7-9 with TRBJ1-2; D is ambiguous. CDR3 residues: CASSASPPRGSNYGYTF. The CDR3 bases are TGTGCCAGCAGCGCGTCACCCCCCCGGGGATCTAACTATGGCTACACCTTC.